What follows is one T cell receptor beta chain and its context. This clone's antigen is unknown. Per-nucleotide qualities are absent, and no much larger clonotype sits a single base away. The junction shows trimming of 3 bases on V and 4 bases on J, and the gene matches do not reach 5 bases of it. From the cysteine up to the phenylalanine, the CDR3 has a length of 15 residues. Of the read, only the CDR3 DNA is kept; its 45 bases are in frame from base 1. According to the germline V gene, CDR1 reads MRHNA and CDR2 reads SNTAGT. This sample stems from a study of control samples from healthy donors and cancer patients (dated by TCRdb to 2020 to 2022). Receptor amplification or capture employed the immunoSEQ multiplex PCR assay. TCRdb provides this immuneACCESS table in a form limited to in-frame rearrangements. Some clones are lacking; in checked studies, under half of them reflect an unresolved V gene, and why the rest are absent is not known. In this sample the table shows 180,000 or so clones, around 92% of which occur a single time. The ten largest clones add up to about 1.6% of the sample.

Recombination joined TRBV6-4 with TRBJ2-1, with 8 central nucleotides matching TRBD2. The TCR originated in a young woman in good health. The sample was blood. The CDR3 corresponds to CASSEGSGDYNEQFF. The bases are TGTGCCAGCAGTGAGGGTAGCGGGGATTACAATGAGCAGTTCTTC.